The TCR beta chain described here comes from a study of human T cells and chemical hapten exposure. Overall study: Recorded diagnoses among the mostly female patients were alopecia areata, totalis or universalis. Small pooled library volume differences chiefly drove per-sample TCR yield variation. Study-wide points: Patch test score showed a positive correlation with PT1 expanded TCR counts.

Germline V lookup: CDR1 MDHEN, CDR2 SYDVKM. This CDR3 is built from 16 residues. V was clipped by 2 bases and J by 0 bases, with 13 bases between them. The library labeled individual cDNA molecules by adding unique molecular identifiers to them. TCRdb reprocessed the RACE reads with MiXCR, giving one entry per CDR3 protein. The table includes approximately 350,000 distinct CDR3 sequences, under 6.5% detected once. Time point defined: patch test 2, 6 weeks after DPC sensitization. The sample's treatment: therapeutic diphenylcyclopropenone sensitization with weekly scalp DPC. In this sample, this clonotype turned up a few times. What it binds is not known.

J is TRBJ1-2 and V is TRBV28; D may be TRBD1 (5 bases). The origin of this receptor is a woman aged 18 to 35 with alopecia areata. Some clones in this sample may be carry-over from other donors' samples. Source: whole blood, taken in connection with sensitization to the hapten diphenylcyclopropenone (DPC). The CDR3 spells CASSLGGGGPNYGYTF. The CDR3 nucleotides are TGTGCCAGCAGTTTAGGGGGGGGAGGACCTAACTATGGCTACACCTTC.